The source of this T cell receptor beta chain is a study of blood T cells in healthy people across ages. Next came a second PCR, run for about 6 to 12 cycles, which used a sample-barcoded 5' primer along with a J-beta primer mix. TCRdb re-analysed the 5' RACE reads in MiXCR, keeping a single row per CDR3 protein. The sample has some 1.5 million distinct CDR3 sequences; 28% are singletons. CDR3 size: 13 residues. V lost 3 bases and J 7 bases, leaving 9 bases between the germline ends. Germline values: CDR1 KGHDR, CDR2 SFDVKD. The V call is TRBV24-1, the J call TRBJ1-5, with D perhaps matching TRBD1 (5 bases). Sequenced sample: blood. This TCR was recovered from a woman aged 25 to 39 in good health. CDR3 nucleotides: TGTGCCACCAGTGATGCCGGGGGGCAGCCCCAGCATTTT. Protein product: CATSDAGGQPQHF.